This T cell receptor (beta chain) was captured in a study of T cells in Graves' hyperthyroidism and ophthalmopathy. Regions amplified from RNA transcripts were the TCR beta CDR3 regions. With the HTBI primer set, the TCR CDR3 went through a first round of RT-PCR. TCRdb reprocessed the multiplex PCR reads with MiXCR, giving one entry per CDR3 protein. This table has approximately 350,000 distinct CDR3 sequences, 15% appearing once. A few counts support this clonotype. Its antigen is not known. Broader study findings: The majority of expanded thyroid clonotypes above 0.001 also appeared in blood.

Germline assignment: CDR1 LGHNA and CDR2 YNFKEQ. CDR3 size: 17 residues. Trimming shortened V by 0 bases and J by 7 bases, and 18 bases separated the two germline ends. Clinical symptoms, serum thyroxine and TRAb, thyroid ultrasound and orbital computed tomography were used for the diagnoses. The PBMCs were taken from 10 ml of fresh peripheral blood. This clonotype was sampled from a woman in her sixties or seventies with Graves' ophthalmopathy. V usage is TRBV4-2 and J usage is TRBJ2-2, with a weak D call TRBD1 (5 bases). The sequenced material came from blood. CDR3 DNA: TGTGCCAGCAGCCAAGATCTATCACAGGCATCGGGCGGGGAGCTGTTTTTT. It is translated as CASSQDLSQASGGELFF.